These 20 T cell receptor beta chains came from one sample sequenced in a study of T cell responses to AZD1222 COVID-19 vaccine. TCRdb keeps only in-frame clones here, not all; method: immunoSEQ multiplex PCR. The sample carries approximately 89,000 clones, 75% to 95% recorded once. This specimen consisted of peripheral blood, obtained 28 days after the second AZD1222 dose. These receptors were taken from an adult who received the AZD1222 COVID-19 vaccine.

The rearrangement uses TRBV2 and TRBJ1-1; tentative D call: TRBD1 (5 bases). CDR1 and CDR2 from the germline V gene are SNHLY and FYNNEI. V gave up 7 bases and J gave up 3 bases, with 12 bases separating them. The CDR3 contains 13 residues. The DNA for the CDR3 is TGTGCCAGCATACGTGAGGGGTACACTGAAGCTTTCTTT. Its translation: CASIREGYTEAFF.

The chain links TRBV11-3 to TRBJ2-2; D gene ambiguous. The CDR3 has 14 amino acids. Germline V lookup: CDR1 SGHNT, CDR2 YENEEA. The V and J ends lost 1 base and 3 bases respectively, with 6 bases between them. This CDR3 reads CASSLGWYTGELFF. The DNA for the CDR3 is TGTGCCAGCAGCTTAGGGTGGTACACCGGGGAGCTGTTTTTT.

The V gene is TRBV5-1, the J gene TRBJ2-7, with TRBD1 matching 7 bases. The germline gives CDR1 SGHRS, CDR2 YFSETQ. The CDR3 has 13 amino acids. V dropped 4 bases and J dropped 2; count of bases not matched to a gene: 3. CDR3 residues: CASSIGTAYEQYF. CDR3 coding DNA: TGCGCCAGCAGCATCGGGACAGCCTACGAGCAGTACTTC. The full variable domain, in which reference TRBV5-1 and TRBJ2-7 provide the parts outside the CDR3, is KAGVTQTPRYLIKTRGQQVTLSCSPISGHRSVSWYQQTPGQGLQFLFEYFSETQRNKGNFPGRFSGRQFSNSRSEMNVSTLELGDSALYLCASSIGTAYEQYFGPGTRLTVT.

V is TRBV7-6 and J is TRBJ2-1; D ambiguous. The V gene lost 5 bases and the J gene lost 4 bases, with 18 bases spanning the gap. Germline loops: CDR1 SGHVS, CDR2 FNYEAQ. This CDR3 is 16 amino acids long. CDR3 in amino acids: CASSLGSTAVYNEQFF. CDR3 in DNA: TGTGCCAGCAGCCTGGGGTCTACCGCGGTATACAATGAGCAGTTCTTC.

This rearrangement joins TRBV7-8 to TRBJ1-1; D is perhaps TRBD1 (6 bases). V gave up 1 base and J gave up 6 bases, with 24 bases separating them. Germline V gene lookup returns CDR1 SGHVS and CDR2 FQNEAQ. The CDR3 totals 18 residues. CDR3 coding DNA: TGTGCCAGCAGCTTAGTAGGGGGTGGGGCGCGTTTCTTGGCTGAAGCTTTCTTT. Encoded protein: CASSLVGGGARFLAEAFF.

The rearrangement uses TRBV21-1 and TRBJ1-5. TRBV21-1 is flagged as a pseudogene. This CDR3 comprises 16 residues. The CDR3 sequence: CASSKARVRGNQPQHF. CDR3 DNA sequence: TGTGCCAGCAGCAAAGCGAGGGTCAGAGGCAATCAGCCCCAGCATTTT.

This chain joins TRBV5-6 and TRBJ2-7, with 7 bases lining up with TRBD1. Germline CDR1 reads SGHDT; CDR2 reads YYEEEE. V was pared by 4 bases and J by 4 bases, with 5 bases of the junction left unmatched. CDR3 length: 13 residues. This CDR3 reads CASSRDRDYEQYF. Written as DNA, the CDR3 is TGTGCCAGCAGCCGGGACAGAGATTACGAGCAGTACTTC.

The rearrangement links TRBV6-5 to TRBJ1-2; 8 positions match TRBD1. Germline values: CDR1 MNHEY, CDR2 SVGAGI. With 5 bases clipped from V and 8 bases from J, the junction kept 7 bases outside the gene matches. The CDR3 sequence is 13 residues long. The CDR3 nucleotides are TGTGCCAGCAGTAGGTCAGGGGGCTACGGCTACACCTTC. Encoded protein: CASSRSGGYGYTF.

CDR3 bases: TGTGCCAGCAGCCCCCGGGGGCAGACAAGCAATCAGCCCCAGCATTTT. Encoded protein: CASSPRGQTSNQPQHF. The chain recombines TRBV28 with TRBJ1-5, with D possibly being TRBD1 (6 bases). Germline V gene lookup returns CDR1 MDHEN and CDR2 SYDVKM. This CDR3 region has 16 residues. V dropped 6 bases and J dropped 1 base, with 16 bases sitting between them. The full variable domain, with the rest looked up from reference TRBV28 and TRBJ1-5, is DVKVTQSSRYLVKRTGEKVFLECVQDMDHENMFWYRQDPGLGLRLIYFSYDVKMKEKGDIPEGYSVSREKKERFSLILESASTNQTSMYLCASSPRGQTSNQPQHFGDGTRLSIL.

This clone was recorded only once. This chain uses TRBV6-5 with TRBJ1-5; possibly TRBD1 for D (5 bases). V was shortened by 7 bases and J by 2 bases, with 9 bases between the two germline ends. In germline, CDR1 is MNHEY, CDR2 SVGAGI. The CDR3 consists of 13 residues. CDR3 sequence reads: CASNGARNQPQHF. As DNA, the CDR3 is TGTGCCAGCAACGGGGCGCGCAATCAGCCCCAGCATTTT.

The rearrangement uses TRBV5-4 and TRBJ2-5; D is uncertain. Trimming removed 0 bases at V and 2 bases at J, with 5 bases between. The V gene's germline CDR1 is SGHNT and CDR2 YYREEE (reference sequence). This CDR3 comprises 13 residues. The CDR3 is CASSLAKQETQYF. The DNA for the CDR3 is TGTGCCAGCAGCTTGGCGAAACAAGAGACCCAGTACTTC.

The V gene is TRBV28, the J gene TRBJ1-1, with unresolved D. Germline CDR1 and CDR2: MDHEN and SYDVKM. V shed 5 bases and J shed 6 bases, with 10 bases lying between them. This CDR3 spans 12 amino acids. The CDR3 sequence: CASSAPGAEAFF. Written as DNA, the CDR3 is TGTGCCAGCAGTGCCCCAGGCGCTGAAGCTTTCTTT.

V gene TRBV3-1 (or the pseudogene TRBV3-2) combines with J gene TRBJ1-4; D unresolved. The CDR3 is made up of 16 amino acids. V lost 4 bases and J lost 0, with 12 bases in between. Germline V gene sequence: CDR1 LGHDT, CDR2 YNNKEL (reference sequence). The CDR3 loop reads CASSLMPGATNEKLFF. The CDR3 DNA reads TGTGCCAGCAGCCTCATGCCGGGTGCAACTAATGAAAAACTGTTTTTT.

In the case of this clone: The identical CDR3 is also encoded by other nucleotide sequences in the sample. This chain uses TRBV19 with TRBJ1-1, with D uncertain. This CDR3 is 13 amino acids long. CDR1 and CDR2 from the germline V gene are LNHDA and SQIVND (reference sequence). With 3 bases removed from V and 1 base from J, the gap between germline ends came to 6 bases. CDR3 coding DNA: TGTGCCAGTAGTATTAGGCAGAACACTGAAGCTTTCTTT. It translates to CASSIRQNTEAFF.

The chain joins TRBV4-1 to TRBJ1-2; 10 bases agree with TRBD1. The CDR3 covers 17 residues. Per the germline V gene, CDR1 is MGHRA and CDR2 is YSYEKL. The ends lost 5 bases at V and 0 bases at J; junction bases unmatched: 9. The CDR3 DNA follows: TGCGCCAGCAGCACACGGGACAGGGGAAAGACTAACTATGGCTACACCTTC. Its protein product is CASSTRDRGKTNYGYTF.

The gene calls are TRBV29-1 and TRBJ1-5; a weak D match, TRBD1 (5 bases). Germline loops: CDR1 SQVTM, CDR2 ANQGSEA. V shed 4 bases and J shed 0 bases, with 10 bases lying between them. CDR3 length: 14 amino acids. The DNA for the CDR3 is TGCAGCGTTGCCGATGACAGTAGCAATCAGCCCCAGCATTTT. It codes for CSVADDSSNQPQHF. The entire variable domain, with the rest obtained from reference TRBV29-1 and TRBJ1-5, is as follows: SAVISQKPSRDICQRGTSLTIQCQVDSQVTMMFWYRQQPGQSLTLIATANQGSEATYESGFVIDKFPISRPNLTFSTLTVSNMSPEDSSIYLCSVADDSSNQPQHFGDGTRLSIL.

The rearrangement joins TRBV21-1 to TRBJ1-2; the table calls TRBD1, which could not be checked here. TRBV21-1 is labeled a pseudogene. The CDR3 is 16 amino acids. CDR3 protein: CASSKGPRKGEYGYTF. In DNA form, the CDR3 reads TGTGCCAGCAGCAAAGGTCCGAGAAAGGGGGAGTATGGCTACACCTTC.

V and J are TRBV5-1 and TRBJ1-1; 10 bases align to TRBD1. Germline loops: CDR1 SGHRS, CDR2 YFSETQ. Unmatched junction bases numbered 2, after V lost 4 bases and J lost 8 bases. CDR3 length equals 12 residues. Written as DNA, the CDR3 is TGCGCCAGCAGCCAGGACAGGGGGGAAGCTTTCTTT. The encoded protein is CASSQDRGEAFF. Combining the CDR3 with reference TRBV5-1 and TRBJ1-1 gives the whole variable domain KAGVTQTPRYLIKTRGQQVTLSCSPISGHRSVSWYQQTPGQGLQFLFEYFSETQRNKGNFPGRFSGRQFSNSRSEMNVSTLELGDSALYLCASSQDRGEAFFGQGTRLTVV.

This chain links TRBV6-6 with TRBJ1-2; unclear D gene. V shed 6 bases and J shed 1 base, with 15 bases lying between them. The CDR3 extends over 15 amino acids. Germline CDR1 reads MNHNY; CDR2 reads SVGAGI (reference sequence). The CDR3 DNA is TGTGCCAGCAGGGATTCCGGACGGGATAACTATGGCTACACCTTC. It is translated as CASRDSGRDNYGYTF.

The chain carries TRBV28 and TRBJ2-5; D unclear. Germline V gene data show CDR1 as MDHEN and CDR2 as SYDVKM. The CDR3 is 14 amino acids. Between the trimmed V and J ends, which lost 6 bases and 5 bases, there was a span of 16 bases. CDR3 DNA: TGTGCCAGCAGCCCTGTCGCGGCCGTGGAGACCCAGTACTTC. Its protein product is CASSPVAAVETQYF.